The present T cell receptor beta chain was sequenced within a study of blood T cell repertoires in COVID-19. As for the study in general: COVID-19 samples from acute and convalescent phases originated in the United States, Italy and Spain. Sources were T cells, B-cell-depleted T cells, or PBMCs; the material itself was cDNA or gDNA.

The germline CDR1 and CDR2 sequences are SGHTA and FQGNSA. The CDR3 totals 13 residues. The V segment lost 6 bases and the J segment 9 bases; nucleotides outside the gene matches: 7. As originally analysed: By means of reference gene primer amplification, nucleated cell counts were estimated. The assay was immunoSEQ multiplex PCR, and TCRdb's table has in-frame clones only and misses some. V and J calls and clone size are those listed in that table; D and trimming were worked out from the DNA. The repertoire holds about 190,000 clones, approximately 86% seen once, with approximately 1.1% in the top ten.

The receptor comes from a man aged 25-40 years with acute or convalescent COVID-19. The sequencing sample was made of peripheral blood. V is TRBV7-2 and J is TRBJ2-1; 8 positions match TRBD2. The CDR3 DNA reads as TGTGCCAGCAGTTCCGGGACTAGTTTTGAGCAGTTCTTC. Translating it yields CASSSGTSFEQFF.